This TCR beta chain was retrieved from a study of blood T cell repertoires in COVID-19. The wider study: Samples of COVID-19 (acute and convalescent) were obtained from the United States, Italy and Spain. The cDNA or gDNA used as material had been derived from T cells, B-cell-depleted T cells, or PBMCs.

The germline gives CDR1 SEHNR, CDR2 FQNEAQ (reference sequence). The CDR3 covers 11 residues. Trimming stripped 4 bases from V and 10 bases from J, with 8 bases between. Original handling: Amplification with reference gene primers provided the estimates of nucleated cell counts. Generated by immunoSEQ multiplex PCR, the TCRdb table keeps only in-frame clones and is missing some. D and trimming come from the DNA, and the V and J calls and clone size come from that table. The repertoire holds tens of thousands of clones, with around 85% as singletons. This rearrangement joins TRBV7-9 to TRBJ2-1; D unclear. The sample comprised peripheral blood. This clonotype originated in a man in his forties or fifties with active COVID-19. The CDR3 sequence is CASSSLLEQFF. CDR3 DNA: TGTGCCAGCAGCTCCCTTCTAGAGCAGTTCTTC. The variable domain in full, completed from reference TRBV7-9 and TRBJ2-1, reads DTGVSQNPRHKITKRGQNVTFRCDPISEHNRLYWYRQTLGQGPEFLTYFQNEAQLEKSRLLSDRFSAERPKGSFSTLEIQRTEQGDSAMYLCASSSLLEQFFGPGTRLTVL.